The 31 T cell receptor beta chains below come from one sample, sequenced in a study of shared T cell receptors in the human thymus. Some clones are missing from TCRdb's copy, which holds only in-frame ones; the method was immunoSEQ multiplex PCR. This sample has some 760,000 clones; approximately 85% occur once, and the top ten carry roughly 0.01%. These data also formed part of another study, on human thymus T cells.

Sequenced input: thymocytes. The origin of the receptors is a girl in the first two years of life with a congenital heart defect.

The rearrangement uses TRBV29-1 and TRBJ1-2, with D unclear. The CDR3 has 14 residues. CDR1 SQVTM and CDR2 ANQGSEA come from the germline V gene. Deletions cut 4 bases from V and 8 bases from J, with 20 bases between. CDR3 nucleotides: TGCAGCGTTGGGTCCGCAGGTTGGTGGTGGGGCTACACCTTC. Protein: CSVGSAGWWWGYTF.

The table lists this clone with a count of one. This chain connects TRBV5-1 to TRBJ1-2; 7 nucleotides align to TRBD1. The CDR3 has 15 residues. Germline loops: CDR1 SGHRS, CDR2 YFSETQ. Trimming at V came to 5 bases and at J to 6 bases, leaving 13 bases not matched to a gene. In DNA, the CDR3 is TGCGCCAGCAGACGTTGGGACGGACAGGAAGATGGCTACACCTTC. It is translated as CASRRWDGQEDGYTF.

The rearrangement joins TRBV5-8 to TRBJ2-5, with D possibly being TRBD1 (6 bases). Germline CDR1 and CDR2: SGHTS and YDEGEE. Trimming removed 6 bases at V and 5 bases at J, with 23 bases between. The CDR3 covers 16 residues. The CDR3 loop reads CASTPEQGRRRETQYF. The CDR3 bases are TGTGCCAGCACCCCAGAGCAGGGGCGAAGAAGGGAGACCCAGTACTTC.

V is TRBV7-8 and J is TRBJ1-4, with 9 bases aligning to TRBD1. This CDR3 comprises 16 residues. Per germline, CDR1 SGHVS and CDR2 FQNEAQ. V trimming: 4 bases; J trimming: 5 bases; junction bases outside the gene matches: 8. CDR3 residues: CASSSGDREFNEKLFF. CDR3 nucleotide sequence: TGTGCCAGCAGCTCCGGGGACAGGGAGTTCAATGAAAAACTGTTTTTT.

The gene calls are TRBV5-6 and TRBJ1-5, with TRBD1 matching 7 bases. The CDR3 is made up of 14 amino acids. Per germline, CDR1 SGHDT and CDR2 YYEEEE. The V gene end was trimmed by 2 bases and the J gene end by 7 bases; junction bases not matched to a gene: 6. This chain's CDR3 is CASSFSRDSQPQHF. DNA of the CDR3: TGTGCCAGCAGCTTTTCGAGGGACAGCCAGCCCCAGCATTTT. The entire variable domain, with the rest obtained from reference TRBV5-6 and TRBJ1-5, is as follows: DAGVTQSPTHLIKTRGQQVTLRCSPKSGHDTVSWYQQALGQGPQFIFQYYEEEERQRGNFPDRFSGHQFPNYSSELNVNALLLGDSALYLCASSFSRDSQPQHFGDGTRLSIL.

The CDR3 loop is CASSIDPPVIPGYSGNTIYF. CDR3 sequence (DNA): TGTGCCAGTAGTATAGATCCCCCTGTCATCCCGGGATACTCTGGAAACACCATATATTTT. V and J are TRBV19 and TRBJ1-3; D uncertain. The length of the CDR3 is 20 residues. Germline CDR1 LNHDA, CDR2 SQIVND (reference sequence). Trimming stripped 0 bases from V and 0 bases from J, with 21 bases between.

The rearrangement uses TRBV9 and TRBJ2-1; 7 nucleotides agree with TRBD2. Germline CDR1 and CDR2: SGDLS and YYNGEE. The length of the CDR3 is 16 residues. The trim removed 3 bases at V and 3 bases at J, leaving 9 bases unmatched. CDR3 loop: CASSGGRDYLYNEQFF. The CDR3, as DNA: TGTGCCAGCAGCGGGGGCAGGGACTACCTCTACAATGAGCAGTTCTTC.

This clone was seen once. V gene TRBV21-1 combines with J gene TRBJ2-5; TRBD1, as called in the table, went unchecked against the DNA. TRBV21-1 is reported as a pseudogene. The CDR3 covers 14 residues. The CDR3 sequence is CASSNDNHRETQYF. Written as DNA, the CDR3 is TGTGCCAGCAGCAATGACAACCACAGAGAGACCCAGTACTTC.

Turning to this clone: The sample carries other DNA sequences with the same CDR3. The J gene is TRBJ1-1, the V gene TRBV27; D may be TRBD1 (5 bases). Trimming removed 8 bases at V and 0 bases at J, with 16 bases between. Germline lookup yields CDR1 MNHEY and CDR2 SMNVEV (reference sequence). The CDR3 covers 15 residues. Here the CDR3 DNA reads TGTGCCAGCTTTGGGGAGGGGACTGTGAACACTGAAGCTTTCTTT. It encodes CASFGEGTVNTEAFF.

The chain links TRBV7-8 to TRBJ2-4; TRBD2 might be the D (6 bases). V was shortened by 3 bases and J by 6 bases, with 12 bases between the two germline ends. CDR3 length equals 14 residues. CDR1 is SGHVS, CDR2 FQNEAQ, per germline. The CDR3: CASSFEGGANIQYF. As DNA, the CDR3 is TGTGCCAGCAGCTTTGAGGGAGGAGCAAACATTCAGTACTTC.

As concerns this clone: The junction departs from germline at one end; a sequencing error may be responsible. The chain is built from TRBV27 and TRBJ2-7; 9 bases are a match to TRBD1. The CDR3 is 15 amino acids. Germline V gives CDR1 MNHEY, CDR2 SMNVEV (reference sequence). Here the CDR3 reads CASSSRGQGSHEQYF. CDR3 DNA: TGTGCCAGCAGTTCCCGGGGACAGGGCTCCCACGAGCAGTACTTC.

This chain connects TRBV6-5 to TRBJ1-1; possibly TRBD1 for D (6 bases). The CDR3 has 16 residues. Looked up from germline, CDR1 is MNHEY and CDR2 is SVGAGI. V gave up 0 bases and J gave up 1 base, with 12 bases separating them. CDR3 region: CASSYSNPRGNTEAFF. In DNA, the CDR3 is TGTGCCAGCAGTTACTCGAATCCCAGGGGGAACACTGAAGCTTTCTTT.

The chain combines TRBV2 with TRBJ2-7; D not resolved. Germline CDR1 is SNHLY and CDR2 is FYNNEI. The CDR3 is 12 amino acids. V gave up 8 bases and J gave up 0 bases, with 8 bases separating them. For the CDR3, the DNA is TGTGCCAGCGGCAGGTACTCCTACGAGCAGTACTTC. It translates to CASGRYSYEQYF.

This clone was observed once. This chain links TRBV12-5 with TRBJ1-3; D remains unclear. Deletions cut 3 bases from V and 2 bases from J, with 11 bases between. The germline CDR1 and CDR2 sequences are LGHNT and FRNRAP. There are 15 residues in the CDR3. The CDR3 region is CASGFRRETGNTIYF. For the CDR3, the DNA is TGTGCTAGTGGTTTTAGGAGGGAGACTGGAAACACCATATATTTT. Looking up the rest from reference TRBV12-5 and TRBJ1-3 gives the full variable domain: DARVTQTPRHKVTEMGQEVTMRCQPILGHNTVFWYRQTMMQGLELLAYFRNRAPLDDSGMPKDRFSAEMPDATLATLKIQPSEPRDSAVYFCASGFRRETGNTIYFGEGSWLTVV.

The chain is built from TRBV5-1 and TRBJ2-6, with 8 bases identical to TRBD1. The CDR3 covers 19 residues. Germline lookup yields CDR1 SGHRS and CDR2 YFSETQ. The trim removed 4 bases at V and 0 bases at J, leaving 12 bases unmatched. The CDR3 bases are TGCGCCAGCAGCAGCACCCAGGGGGCCCCTCTCTCTGGGGCCAACGTCCTGACTTTC. Translating gives CASSSTQGAPLSGANVLTF.

This clone was seen a single time. The genes are TRBV4-3 and TRBJ2-6; the D gene is possibly TRBD2 (6 bases). CDR1 is LGHNA, CDR2 YSLEER, per germline. The germline V and J ends were trimmed by 1 base and 9 bases, with 13 bases remaining between them. This CDR3 is built from 15 residues. Here the CDR3 reads CASSQVDRDFNVLTF. The CDR3 DNA sequence: TGCGCCAGCAGCCAAGTCGATCGGGACTTCAACGTCCTGACTTTC.

This clone has more than one count but fewer than ten. This chain connects TRBV5-4 to TRBJ2-2, with D maybe TRBD2 (7 bases). CDR3 length: 16 amino acids. The germline gives CDR1 SGHNT, CDR2 YYREEE (reference sequence). Trimming removed 0 bases from V and 0 bases from J, with 9 bases in between. This chain's CDR3 is CASSLAGGPNTGELFF. CDR3 DNA sequence: TGTGCCAGCAGCTTGGCCGGGGGGCCGAACACCGGGGAGCTGTTTTTT.

The gene calls are TRBV4-2 and TRBJ1-4, with D hard to call. The length of the CDR3 is 15 residues. Germline CDR1 and CDR2: LGHNA and YNFKEQ. The V and J ends lost 1 base and 2 bases respectively, with 8 bases between them. CDR3 in DNA: TGTGCCAGCAGCCAAGCTGCTCGGACTAATGAAAAACTGTTTTTT. Translating it yields CASSQAARTNEKLFF.

This chain links TRBV2 with TRBJ1-5; 10 nucleotides line up with TRBD1. This CDR3 has 20 amino acids. Germline assignment: CDR1 SNHLY and CDR2 FYNNEI. With 5 bases clipped from V and 0 bases from J, the junction kept 16 bases outside the gene matches. CDR3 loop: CASSTKLSGTGDYSNQPQHF. CDR3 sequence (DNA): TGTGCCAGCAGTACAAAGCTTTCCGGGACAGGGGACTATAGCAATCAGCCCCAGCATTTT.

This chain connects TRBV6-5 to TRBJ1-1; 12 bases map to TRBD1. Germline V CDR1 and CDR2: MNHEY, SVGAGI. The CDR3 is 16 amino acids. Germline trimming cut 4 bases from V and 5 bases from J; bases unmatched to any gene: 8. This chain's CDR3 is CASSSGQGAGWTEAFF. The CDR3 DNA is TGTGCCAGCAGTTCGGGACAGGGGGCCGGATGGACTGAAGCTTTCTTT.

The chain carries TRBV4-3 and TRBJ2-5; 8 nucleotides match TRBD2. The ends lost 4 bases at V and 1 base at J; junction bases unmatched: 8. Germline CDR1 and CDR2: LGHNA and YSLEER. The CDR3 has 16 amino acids. The CDR3 DNA reads TGCGCCAGCAGCCCTCTTCCGAGCGGGGGCCAAGAGACCCAGTACTTC. As protein: CASSPLPSGGQETQYF.

The gene calls are TRBV4-1 and TRBJ1-1; D call uncertain. This CDR3 is built from 16 residues. CDR1 is MGHRA and CDR2 is YSYEKL in the germline V gene. Deletions cut 2 bases from V and 2 bases from J, with 15 bases between. The DNA for the CDR3 is TGCGCCAGCAGCCAACCGGGAAGGAAGGAAAACACTGAAGCTTTCTTT. It is translated as CASSQPGRKENTEAFF.

The chain has TRBV6-6 and TRBJ1-2, with D tentatively TRBD1 (6 bases). The germline V gene has CDR1 MNHNY and CDR2 SVGAGI (reference sequence). V was trimmed by 5 bases and J by 6 bases, leaving 10 bases between them. The CDR3 runs to 12 residues. In DNA, the CDR3 is TGTGCCAGCAGTAAACAGGGTAATGGCTACACCTTC. Its protein product is CASSKQGNGYTF.

A word on this clone: The junction shows a germline mismatch at one end, possibly a read error. This chain links TRBV7-7 with TRBJ2-3; TRBD2 matches at 10 bases. Germline V gene sequence: CDR1 SSHAT, CDR2 FNYEAQ (reference sequence). The CDR3 is 16 residues long. This CDR3 is CASSLQAGGRSDTQYF. The DNA of the CDR3 is TGTGCTAGCAGCTTACAAGCGGGGGGGCGCTCAGATACGCAGTATTTT.

V is TRBV6-1 and J is TRBJ2-1; TRBD2 is a possible D gene (6 bases). CDR3 length: 15 residues. Per the germline V gene, CDR1 is MNHNS and CDR2 is SASEGT. V was cut by 3 bases and J by 8 bases, with 17 bases left in between. Written as DNA, the CDR3 is TGTGCCAGCAGTGAGGTGGACACGCCGGGGGATGAGCAGTTCTTC. It specifies CASSEVDTPGDEQFF.

The chain links TRBV6-6 to TRBJ2-3; 9 bases are shared with TRBD2. V gave up 4 bases and J gave up 6 bases; unmatched junction bases: 11. Germline V gene data show CDR1 as MNHNY and CDR2 as SVGAGI (reference sequence). The CDR3 is 16 residues long. DNA for the CDR3: TGTGCCAGCAGTTTCGGTCTAGCGGGACTCAGGGATACGCAGTATTTT. Translating it yields CASSFGLAGLRDTQYF.

The CDR3 DNA is TGTGCCAGCAGTTACTCGACTCAGAGCTGCTTGAACACTGAAGCTTTCTTT. It codes for CASSYSTQSCLNTEAFF. This chain links TRBV6-7 with TRBJ1-1; no reliable D call. TRBV6-7 is given ORF status, its function remaining uncertain. The CDR3 is made up of 17 amino acids. The V end lost 0 bases, the J end lost 0 bases, and 14 bases lay between the germline ends.

V and J are TRBV4-3 and TRBJ1-1; the D gene is possibly TRBD1 (6 bases). Trimming took 2 bases from V and 4 from J, leaving 20 bases between them. Germline V gene lookup returns CDR1 LGHNA and CDR2 YSLEER. The CDR3 sequence is 17 residues long. CDR3 bases: TGCGCCAGCAGCCAACTGACAGGCCTTAATTGGGGCACTGAAGCTTTCTTT. This translates into CASSQLTGLNWGTEAFF.

This chain links TRBV9 with TRBJ1-4, with D possibly being TRBD1 (5 bases). Germline V gene lookup returns CDR1 SGDLS and CDR2 YYNGEE. Trimming cost V 0 bases and J 0 bases, with 21 bases left between them. This CDR3 contains 20 residues. CDR3 nucleotide sequence: TGTGCCAGCAGCGTAGCTCTCTCCTGGGCAGGGAGGGCAACTAATGAAAAACTGTTTTTT. Translated: CASSVALSWAGRATNEKLFF.

This clone was counted only a few times. The chain is built from TRBV7-6 and TRBJ1-5, with D perhaps TRBD1 (5 bases). Per the germline V gene, CDR1 is SGHVS and CDR2 is FNYEAQ. V lost 1 base, J lost 5 bases, and 12 bases lay in between. CDR3 size: 15 residues. CDR3 loop: CASSLGPRVDQPQHF. Here the CDR3 DNA reads TGTGCCAGCAGCTTAGGTCCCAGGGTCGATCAGCCCCAGCATTTT.

V is TRBV27 and J is TRBJ1-6; tentative D call: TRBD1 (6 bases). The CDR3 has 15 residues. Trimming left V 5 bases short and J 5 bases short, with 13 bases between. Germline V gene data show CDR1 as MNHEY and CDR2 as SMNVEV (reference sequence). CDR3 coding DNA: TGTGCCAGCAGTCGGCAGGGGACCAATAATTCACCCCTCCACTTT. This gives the protein CASSRQGTNNSPLHF.